This T cell receptor (beta chain) is drawn from a study of blood T cell repertoires in COVID-19. CDR1 and CDR2 from the germline V gene are LGHNA and YNFKEQ. The CDR3 is made up of 17 amino acids. Trimming removed 2 bases from V and 3 bases from J, with 19 bases in between. Authors' methods: The assay estimated nucleated cells by amplifying reference gene primers. Assay: immunoSEQ multiplex PCR; the TCRdb copy retains only in-frame clones and omits some. V, J and clone size are taken as reported in that table, and D and trimming were inferred from the DNA itself. This sample carries 230,000 or so clones, more than 75% of them seen once, and the ten largest clones take under 2%.

The chain recombines TRBV4-2 with TRBJ1-1; D is possibly TRBD1 (5 bases). Sequencing was performed on peripheral blood. This clonotype was obtained from a man aged 35 to 55 with active or convalescent COVID-19. The CDR3 region has the DNA TGTGCCAGCAGCCAACCGCAGGGCTCATGGGTTGACACTGAAGCTTTCTTT. Its protein is CASSQPQGSWVDTEAFF.